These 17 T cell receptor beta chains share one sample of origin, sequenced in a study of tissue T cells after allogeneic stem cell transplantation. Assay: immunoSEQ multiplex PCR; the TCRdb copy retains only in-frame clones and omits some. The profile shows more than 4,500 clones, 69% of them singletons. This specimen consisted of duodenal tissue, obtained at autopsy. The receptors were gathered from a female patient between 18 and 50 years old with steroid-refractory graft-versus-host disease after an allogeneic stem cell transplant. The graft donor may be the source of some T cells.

CDR3 sequence (DNA): TGTGCCAGTAGTAGCGAAATATTGGACACCGTCTTTTCTAATTCACCCCTCCACTTT. As protein: CASSSEILDTVFSNSPLHF. This chain links TRBV19 with TRBJ1-6; tentatively, D is TRBD1 (5 bases). This CDR3 contains 19 residues. Germline V CDR1 and CDR2: LNHDA, SQIVND (reference sequence). V was cut by 4 bases and J by 6 bases, with 25 bases left in between.

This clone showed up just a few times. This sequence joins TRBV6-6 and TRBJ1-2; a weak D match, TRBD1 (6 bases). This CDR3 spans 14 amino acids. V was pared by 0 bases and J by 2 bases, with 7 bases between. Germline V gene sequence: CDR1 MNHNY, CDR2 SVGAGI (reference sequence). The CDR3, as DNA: TGTGCCAGCAGTTACTCAACAGGGAACTATGGCTACACCTTC. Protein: CASSYSTGNYGYTF.

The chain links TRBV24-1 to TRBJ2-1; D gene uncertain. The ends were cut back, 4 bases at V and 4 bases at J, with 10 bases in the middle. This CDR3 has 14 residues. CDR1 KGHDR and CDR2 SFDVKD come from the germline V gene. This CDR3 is CATSESGRYNEQFF. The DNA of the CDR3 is TGTGCCACCAGTGAATCGGGTCGTTACAATGAGCAGTTCTTC.

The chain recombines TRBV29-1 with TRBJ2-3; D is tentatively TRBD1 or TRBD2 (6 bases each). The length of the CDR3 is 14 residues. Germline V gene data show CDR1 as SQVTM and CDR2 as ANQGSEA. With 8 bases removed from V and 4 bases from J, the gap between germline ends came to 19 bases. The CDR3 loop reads CSLQEGGRSDTQYF. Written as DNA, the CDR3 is TGCAGCCTCCAGGAAGGGGGGCGGTCAGATACGCAGTATTTT.

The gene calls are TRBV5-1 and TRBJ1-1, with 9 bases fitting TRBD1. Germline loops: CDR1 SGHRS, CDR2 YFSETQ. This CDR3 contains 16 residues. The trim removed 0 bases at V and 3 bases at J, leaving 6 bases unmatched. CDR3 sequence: CASSLAFRDRDTEAFF. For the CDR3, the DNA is TGCGCCAGCAGCTTGGCCTTCCGGGACAGGGACACTGAAGCTTTCTTT.

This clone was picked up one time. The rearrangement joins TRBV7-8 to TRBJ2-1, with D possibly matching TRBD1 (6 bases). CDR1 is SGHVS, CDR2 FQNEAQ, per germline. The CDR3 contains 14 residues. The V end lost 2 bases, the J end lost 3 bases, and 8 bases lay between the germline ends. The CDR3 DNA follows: TGTGCCAGCAGCTTATTGACAGGCTACAATGAGCAGTTCTTC. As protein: CASSLLTGYNEQFF.

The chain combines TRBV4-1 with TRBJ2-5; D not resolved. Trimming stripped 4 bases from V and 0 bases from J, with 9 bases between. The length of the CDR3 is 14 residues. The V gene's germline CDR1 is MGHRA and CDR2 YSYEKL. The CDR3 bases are TGCGCCAGCAGCCCTGGATGGAACCAAGAGACCCAGTACTTC. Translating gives CASSPGWNQETQYF.

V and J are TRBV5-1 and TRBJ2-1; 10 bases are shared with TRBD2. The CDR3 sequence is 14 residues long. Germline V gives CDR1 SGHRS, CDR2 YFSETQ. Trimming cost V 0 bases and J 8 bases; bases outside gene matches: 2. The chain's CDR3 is CASSLGLAGDEQFF. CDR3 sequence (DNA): TGCGCCAGCAGCTTGGGGCTAGCGGGGGATGAGCAGTTCTTC.

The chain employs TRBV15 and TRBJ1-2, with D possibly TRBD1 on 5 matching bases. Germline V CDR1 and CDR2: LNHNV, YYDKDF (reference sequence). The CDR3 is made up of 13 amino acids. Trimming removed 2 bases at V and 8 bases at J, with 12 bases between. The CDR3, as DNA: TGTGCCACCAGCAGAACCGACAGCGCCGGCTACACCTTC. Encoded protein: CATSRTDSAGYTF.

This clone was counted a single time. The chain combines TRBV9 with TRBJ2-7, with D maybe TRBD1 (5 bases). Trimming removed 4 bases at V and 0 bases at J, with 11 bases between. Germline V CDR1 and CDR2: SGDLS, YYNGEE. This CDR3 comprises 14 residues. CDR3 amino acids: CASSLGVSSYEQYF. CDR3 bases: TGTGCCAGCAGCTTAGGGGTTAGCTCCTACGAGCAGTACTTC.

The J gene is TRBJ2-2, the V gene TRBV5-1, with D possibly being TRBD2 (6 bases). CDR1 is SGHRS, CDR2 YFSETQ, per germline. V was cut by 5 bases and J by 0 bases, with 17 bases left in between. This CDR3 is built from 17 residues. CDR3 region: CASSPGALGSNTGELFF. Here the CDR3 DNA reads TGCGCCAGCAGTCCGGGAGCGCTCGGTTCGAACACCGGGGAGCTGTTTTTT.

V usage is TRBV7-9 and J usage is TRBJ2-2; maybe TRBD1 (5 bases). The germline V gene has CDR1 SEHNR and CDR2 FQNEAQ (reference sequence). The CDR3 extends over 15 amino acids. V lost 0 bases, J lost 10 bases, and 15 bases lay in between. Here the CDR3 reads CASSLALIGVAELFF. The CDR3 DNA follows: TGTGCCAGCAGCTTAGCGCTAATAGGGGTGGCGGAGCTGTTTTTT.

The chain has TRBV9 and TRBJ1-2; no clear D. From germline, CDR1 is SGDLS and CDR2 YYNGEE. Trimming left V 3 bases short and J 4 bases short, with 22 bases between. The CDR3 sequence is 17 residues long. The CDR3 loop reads CASSGGGSRGGSYGYTF. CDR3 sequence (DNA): TGTGCCAGCAGCGGAGGAGGCTCTCGGGGAGGGAGCTATGGCTACACCTTC.

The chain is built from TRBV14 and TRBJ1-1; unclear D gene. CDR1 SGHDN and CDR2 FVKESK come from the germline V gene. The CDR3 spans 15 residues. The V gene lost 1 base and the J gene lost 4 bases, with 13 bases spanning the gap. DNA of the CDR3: TGTGCCAGCAGCCAAGGGGGAGGGAAAGGCACTGAAGCTTTCTTT. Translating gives CASSQGGGKGTEAFF.

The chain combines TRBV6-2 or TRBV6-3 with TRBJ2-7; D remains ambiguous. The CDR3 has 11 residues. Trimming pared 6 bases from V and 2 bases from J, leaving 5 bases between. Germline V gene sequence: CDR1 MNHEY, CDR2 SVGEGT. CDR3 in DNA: TGTGCCAGCAGCCGGGCCTACGAGCAGTACTTC. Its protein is CASSRAYEQYF.

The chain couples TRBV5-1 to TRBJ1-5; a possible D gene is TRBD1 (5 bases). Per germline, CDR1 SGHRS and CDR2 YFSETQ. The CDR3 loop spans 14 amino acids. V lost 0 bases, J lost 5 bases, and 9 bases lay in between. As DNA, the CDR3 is TGCGCCAGCAGCTTGGGTGGGGGGGATCAGCCCCAGCATTTT. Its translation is CASSLGGGDQPQHF.

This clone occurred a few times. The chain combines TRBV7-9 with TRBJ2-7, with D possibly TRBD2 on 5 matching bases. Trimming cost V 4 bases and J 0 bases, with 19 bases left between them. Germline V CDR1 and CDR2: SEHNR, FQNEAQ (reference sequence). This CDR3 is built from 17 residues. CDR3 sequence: CASSSRLAGFNSYEQYF. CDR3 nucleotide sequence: TGTGCCAGCAGCTCCCGGCTAGCAGGCTTTAACTCCTACGAGCAGTACTTC.